The present entry profiles one TCR beta chain with its context. The antigen is undetermined. This entry comes from a study of post-analysis software for immune sequencing data. Findings and caveats of the study: Roughly five TRBV segments, including TRBV5-6, TRBV5-1 and TRBV20-1, were more frequent in patients than controls. Strong same-batch co-clustering of samples appeared with F measure clustering.

Sequencing libraries made from TCR beta cDNA carried unique molecular identifiers. TCRdb reanalysed the PCR reads using MiXCR and keeps one entry per CDR3 protein. The repertoire holds hundreds of thousands of distinct CDR3 sequences, with approximately 59% as singletons. Trimming shortened V by 5 bases and J by 3 bases, and 19 bases separated the two germline ends. CDR3 size: 16 residues. What was sequenced was blood. The chain employs TRBV12-3 or TRBV12-4 and TRBJ1-1, with D possibly TRBD1 on 6 matching bases. The clonotype comes from a girl aged 2 to 9 with multiple sclerosis. The CDR3 bases are TGTGCCAGCAGTCCTTTTCTTGGTGGGGGCGACACTGAAGCTTTCTTT. Translated, it gives CASSPFLGGGDTEAFF.